This TCR beta chain was sequenced in a study of T cells in localized non-small cell lung cancer. Study results and caveats: Multi-region tumor sequencing was not done, so intratumor heterogeneity could not be excluded.

Assay used: immunoSEQ multiplex PCR; TCRdb lists only in-frame clones, some missing. This table holds 20,000 to 25,000 clones, under 90% found once. Concerning this clone itself: What it binds is unknown.

The CDR3 has 14 residues. The germline V gene encodes CDR1 SNHLY and CDR2 FYNNEI. Trimming stripped 7 bases from V and 4 bases from J, with 11 bases between. The chain is built from TRBV2 and TRBJ2-6, with TRBD1 as a possible D gene (7 bases). The sample was peripheral blood, taken before any cancer treatment. The sequence was obtained from a man between 35 and 75 years old with stage I squamous cell lung carcinoma. CDR3 sequence reads: CASKGGQGANVLTF. CDR3 DNA: TGTGCCAGCAAGGGGGGACAGGGGGCCAACGTCCTGACTTTC.